The rows below give T cell receptor beta chains drawn from one sample of a study of CD8 T cells in Susac syndrome. Each CDR3 protein is one row after TCRdb ran MiXCR on the immunoSEQ multiplex PCR reads. The table records roughly 200,000 distinct CDR3 sequences, 90% to 95% of them present only once. The sample consisted of CD4+ T cells from PBMCs. The origin of the receptors is a human donor in good health. The CDR3 runs from the conserved cysteine through the conserved F or W. The D gene is left open where the match is weak. Rows give clone size only sometimes, using once, few, many, or a class for an expanded clone.

J,size,D,V,DNA,CDR3
TRBJ1-1,once,TRBD1,TRBV3-1,TGTGCCACCACGGGACAGGCGATCACTGAAGCTTTCTTT,CATTGQAITEAFF
TRBJ2-1,.,.,TRBV18,TGTGCCAGCTCACCCAGTAATGGTGAGCAGTTCTTC,CASSPSNGEQFF
TRBJ1-4,.,.,TRBV3-1,TGTGCCAGCAGCCAATGGAGGATCGACGAAAAACTGTTTTTT,CASSQWRIDEKLFF
TRBJ1-5,.,.,TRBV4-3,TGCGCCAGCAGTCTCGAGCTGGATTCCCAGCCCCAGCATTTT,CASSLELDSQPQHF
TRBJ1-6,.,.,TRBV12-3/TRBV12-4,TGTGCCAGCAGTCAGGGACGAGATTCACCCCTCCACTTT,CASSQGRDSPLHF
TRBJ1-6,.,.,TRBV19,TGTGCCAGTAGTATGGACCCTGGAGATTCACCCCTCCACTTT,CASSMDPGDSPLHF
TRBJ2-6,once,.,TRBV25-1,TGTGCCAGCAGTGATCCCCCCGCAGACTCTGGGGCCAACGTCCTGACTTTC,CASSDPPADSGANVLTF
TRBJ2-1,.,.,TRBV20-1,TGCAGTGCTACCGACATCCACAATGAGCAGTTCTTC,CSATDIHNEQFF
TRBJ2-2,.,.,TRBV7-2,TGTGCCAGCAGCTTATTGGGGCAGGTTGGGGCCGGGGAGCTGTTTTTT,CASSLLGQVGAGELFF
TRBJ1-1,once,TRBD1,TRBV28,TGTGCCAGCAGTTCGCAAGCAGGGGGGTACACTGAAGCTTTCTTT,CASSSQAGGYTEAFF
TRBJ1-5,.,TRBD1,TRBV20-1,TGCAGTGCTAGAGATTCCAGGACAGGGGATCAGCCCCAGCATTTT,CSARDSRTGDQPQHF
TRBJ2-7,.,TRBD2,TRBV7-9,TGTGCCAGCAGCGCTAGCGGAGGGTACGAGCAGTACTTC,CASSASGGYEQYF
TRBJ2-3,.,TRBD1,TRBV28,TGTGCCAGCAGGTGGGACAGAAGAGGCACAGATACGCAGTATTTT,CASRWDRRGTDTQYF
TRBJ2-7,.,.,TRBV9,TGTGCCAGCAGTGTGGACCCGAGACAGTACGAGCAGTACTTC,CASSVDPRQYEQYF
TRBJ2-7,once,.,TRBV3-1,TGTGCCAGCAGCCTTTCAGCGGAATACGAGCAGTACTTC,CASSLSAEYEQYF
TRBJ1-5,.,TRBD1,TRBV5-6,TGTGCCAGCAGCCGTAACAGGGGAGGTCAGCCCCAGCATTTT,CASSRNRGGQPQHF
TRBJ1-5,once,.,TRBV3-1,TGTGCCAGCAGCCATTCAGGGGAGCGGCCCCAGCATTTT,CASSHSGERPQHF
TRBJ2-1,.,TRBD1,TRBV28,TGTGCCAGCAGATCCGGGACAGGGGGCAATGAGCAGTTCTTC,CASRSGTGGNEQFF
TRBJ2-5,.,.,TRBV9,TGTGCCAGCAGCGTAGATATCCAAGAGACCCAGTACTTC,CASSVDIQETQYF
TRBJ2-3,.,.,TRBV20-1,TGCAGTGCTAGAACTCGGGCAGACTACACAGATACGCAGTATTTT,CSARTRADYTDTQYF
TRBJ1-2,.,.,TRBV24-1,TGTGCCACCAGTGAGACGGACTACTATGGCTACACCTTC,CATSETDYYGYTF
TRBJ1-4,.,.,TRBV20-1,TGCAGTGCTCCGGGACCCGGGAATGAAAAACTGTTTTTT,CSAPGPGNEKLFF
TRBJ2-1,.,TRBD1,TRBV25-1,TGTGCCAGCAGTGGGACAGGGGGCTCCGATGAGCAGTTCTTC,CASSGTGGSDEQFF
TRBJ2-5,.,.,TRBV4-3,TGCGCCAGCAGCCAACAGATTAACCAAGAGACCCAGTACTTC,CASSQQINQETQYF
TRBJ2-5,.,TRBD1,TRBV5-1,TGCGCCAGCAGCTTGGTTTTAGGGACAGGAGAGACCCAGTACTTC,CASSLVLGTGETQYF
TRBJ1-2,.,.,TRBV20-1,TGCAGTGCTAGAGGGGGCCGCGGCTACACCTTC,CSARGGRGYTF
TRBJ1-1,.,TRBD1,TRBV4-1,TGCGCCAGCAGCCAACACGCAGGGGGCACCTCACTTTCGGCTTTCTTT,CASSQHAGGTSLSAFF
TRBJ2-5,.,TRBD1,TRBV25-1,TGTGCCAGCATTCCGGACAGGGAGCAAGAGACCCAGTACTTC,CASIPDREQETQYF
TRBJ1-1,.,.,TRBV28,TGTGCCAGCCCGCCGTGGGGACTAACGAACACTGAAGCTTTCTTT,CASPPWGLTNTEAFF
TRBJ2-2,.,.,TRBV2,TGTGCCAGCGACCCTAGCAGCACCGGGGAGCTGTTTTTT,CASDPSSTGELFF
TRBJ1-2,.,.,TRBV29-1,TGCAGCGCTTCTGGGGCTAACTATGGCTACACCTTC,CSASGANYGYTF
TRBJ1-1,.,TRBD1,TRBV5-4,TGTGCCAGCAGCCTGTCCCGGGACAGGTTTGGGGCTGAAGCTTTCTTT,CASSLSRDRFGAEAFF
TRBJ1-2,.,.,TRBV3-1,TGTGCCAGCAGCCGCACAACAGAGTACACCTTC,CASSRTTEYTF
TRBJ1-2,.,.,TRBV24-1,TGTGCCACCAGTGATTTTGATGGCTACACCTTC,CATSDFDGYTF
TRBJ2-2,.,.,TRBV18,TGTGCCAGCTCACCAAGGCAATTTCGCACCGGGGAGCTGTTTTTT,CASSPRQFRTGELFF
TRBJ2-1,.,.,TRBV20-1,TGCAGTGCTCGGACAGTTATAACAGCGGATGAGCAGTTCTTC,CSARTVITADEQFF
TRBJ2-5,.,.,TRBV20-1,TGCAGTGCTAGAGATCCCCTCCATACGGAGACCCAGTACTTC,CSARDPLHTETQYF
TRBJ1-5,.,.,TRBV6-2/TRBV6-3,TGTGCCAGCAGTTACGTGGGGGATTGGAGCAATCAGCCCCAGCATTTT,CASSYVGDWSNQPQHF
TRBJ1-4,.,.,TRBV15,TGTGCCACCAGCGAGAGTACCAATGAAAAACTGTTTTTT,CATSESTNEKLFF
TRBJ1-5,.,.,TRBV24-1,TGTGCCACCAGTGGTCATAGCAATCAGCCCCAGCATTTT,CATSGHSNQPQHF
TRBJ1-1,.,.,TRBV6-2/TRBV6-3,TGTGCCAGTGGGTGGGTCCCGGCCGACACTGAAGCTTTCTTT,CASGWVPADTEAFF
TRBJ2-5,.,TRBD1,TRBV6-1,TGTGCCGGCGGGTGGACAGGACAATCACAAGAGACCCAGTACTTC,CAGGWTGQSQETQYF
TRBJ2-3,.,.,TRBV20-1,TGCAGTGCTAGAGATCACCAGGGAAGAAATACGCAGTATTTT,CSARDHQGRNTQYF
TRBJ2-1,.,.,TRBV7-2,TGTGGATCGGCCTGGAAGAGCTCCTACAATGAGCAGTTCTTC,CGSAWKSSYNEQFF
TRBJ2-2,.,.,TRBV20-1,TGCAGTGCTAGAAAGGGGGGAAACACCGGGGAGCTGTTTTTT,CSARKGGNTGELFF
TRBJ2-3,.,TRBD2,TRBV30,TGTGCCTGGAGTGCGGGAGGAGATACGCAGTATTTT,CAWSAGGDTQYF
TRBJ2-4,.,.,TRBV3-1,TGTGCCAGCAGCTTCGAGGCGGCCAAAAACATTCAGTACTTC,CASSFEAAKNIQYF
TRBJ2-5,.,.,TRBV7-2,TGTGCCAGCAGCCCGGTTATAGGGGGGGCAGAGACCCAGTACTTC,CASSPVIGGAETQYF
TRBJ2-4,.,TRBD1,TRBV28,TGTGCCAGCAGTTTAAGTGACAGGGTAATTCAGTACTTC,CASSLSDRVIQYF
TRBJ2-1,.,.,TRBV19,TGTGCCAGTAGTATCGGGACACTAAACAATGAGCAGTTCTTC,CASSIGTLNNEQFF
TRBJ1-1,.,.,TRBV3-1,TGTGCCAGCAGCCAACCCGACACTGAAGCTTTCTTT,CASSQPDTEAFF
TRBJ2-1,once,.,TRBV7-9,TGTGCCAGCAGCTCCCTCATGACCCGTTACAATGAGCAGTTCTTC,CASSSLMTRYNEQFF
TRBJ2-5,once,TRBD2,TRBV27,TGTGCCAGCAGCAAACTAGCGGGGGGCCAAGAGACCCAGTACTTC,CASSKLAGGQETQYF
TRBJ2-3,.,.,TRBV15,TGTGCCACCAGCAGAGCAAATTTAGATACGCAGTATTTT,CATSRANLDTQYF
TRBJ2-7,.,TRBD1,TRBV7-9,TGTGCCAGCAGCCTGGGACAGGGGAAGCAGTACTTC,CASSLGQGKQYF
TRBJ2-7,.,.,TRBV12-3/TRBV12-4,TGTGCCAGCAGTCCATGGGACACCGGGTGGGAGCAGTACTTC,CASSPWDTGWEQYF
TRBJ2-3,.,TRBD2,TRBV10-3,TGTGCCATCAGTGAGCGGGAGGGGGATACGCAGTATTTT,CAISEREGDTQYF